This T cell receptor (beta chain) was documented in a study of radiation and T cells in renal cell carcinoma (TCRdb year 2020). For the wider study: The samples were obtained from a clinical trial, where primary renal cell carcinomas were treated with 15 Gy stereotactic body radiation therapy and then removed by nephrectomy 4 weeks afterward. In the 53 samples combined, 4,016,671 unique CDR3 nucleotide sequences were found, encoding about 3 million unique CDR3 amino acid sequences. TCR beta sequencing covered 50 to 55 samples in total, comprising some 25 tumors and 27 peripheral blood samples. Results the study describes overall, beyond this receptor: Tracking of blood repertoire dynamics stopped at approximately four weeks after treatment, with no follow-up past that point. Because pretreatment tumor biopsies were not available, the study could not determine whether clonotypes were already present within the tumor at baseline. In blood, the top tumor clonotypes increased between baseline and 2 weeks post-radiation and then shrank by 4 weeks, which suggests that tumor-resident clones expanded only transiently. With a single-armed trial design, the study had no way to address how radiation dose or scheduling affects the TCR repertoire.

The time point label, read with the paper, signifies: baseline pretreatment blood. The treatment or condition label here, explained by the study, means: 15 Gy SBRT to primary tumor, nephrectomy 4 weeks later. Serial peripheral blood from radiation-treated patients was sampled at baseline, 2 weeks and 4 weeks after SBRT to track tumor-enriched clonotypes. Renal cell carcinoma with clear cell pathology was present in all patients. The QIAamp DNA Blood Mini Kit (Qiagen) was used to prepare genomic DNA for TCR sequencing. Only samples passing all quality control checks were included in the analyses. The germline V gene encodes CDR1 SEHNR and CDR2 FQNEAQ (reference sequence). The CDR3 has 12 amino acids, counting the end cysteine and phenylalanine. The kept DNA is CDR3 alone, 36 bases in frame from the first base. Comments on this clone: It lacks a known antigen. The junction and the germline gene differ at one end; a read error may be behind it.

The immunoSEQ kit was used, according to the manufacturer's recommendations, to generate TCR beta libraries from genomic DNA. For library preparation, a first multiplex PCR was performed with proprietary primers, followed by a second PCR in which unique barcodes were added, and bead cleanups were performed after each round. Each sample batch included a kit-provided positive control reaction and a negative control reaction. The final libraries were assessed on an Agilent 4200 TapeStation D1000 ScreenTape, pooled by volume, and quantified by qPCR. Sequencing was performed on an Illumina NextSeq500 with a MidOutput 150-cycle cartridge, and 156 Read1 and 15 Index1 cycles were run with kit custom primers. The pooled library was loaded at 0.8 to 1 pM with a 20% PhiX control spike-in. The authors' pipeline ran thus. The vendor-processed data were analyzed in R, and a clonotype was defined as all T cells that share the same CDR3 nucleotide sequence. For clone abundance analyses, frequencies were normalized to the 10,000 most abundant clones in each sample. Public T cell clones, which averaged fewer than five per sample, were excluded before analysis. A difference in abundance of at least 32-fold between compartments was used to define tumor-enriched and baseline blood-enriched clonotypes. A beta-binomial differential abundance model was applied to find clonotypes that expanded or contracted between blood time points. Tumor-blood repertoire similarity was measured with the Baroni-Urbani and Buser coefficient, and group comparisons used two-tailed Wilcoxon tests in R. Imported from immuneACCESS, the table was reduced by TCRdb to in-frame sequences with V and J called. These copies leave out some clones; in studies compared against another copy, an unresolved V gene accounts for under half, and the cause of the remainder is not known. V and J calls and clone size follow that table, whereas D and trimming were derived from the DNA. A total of about 140,000 clones appear in this sample, around 78% of them only once. The biggest ten clones account for around a quarter of the sample.

This TCR was recovered from a woman between 45 and 60 years old with renal cell carcinoma. Recombination joined TRBV7-9 with TRBJ2-5; no D gene can be assigned with confidence. Specimen: blood, collected from a patient whose treatment included radiotherapy and nephrectomy. Here the CDR3 is given as CASGQNQETQYF. The nucleotide sequence reads as follows: TGTGCCAGCGGGCAGAACCAGGAGACCCAGTACTTC.